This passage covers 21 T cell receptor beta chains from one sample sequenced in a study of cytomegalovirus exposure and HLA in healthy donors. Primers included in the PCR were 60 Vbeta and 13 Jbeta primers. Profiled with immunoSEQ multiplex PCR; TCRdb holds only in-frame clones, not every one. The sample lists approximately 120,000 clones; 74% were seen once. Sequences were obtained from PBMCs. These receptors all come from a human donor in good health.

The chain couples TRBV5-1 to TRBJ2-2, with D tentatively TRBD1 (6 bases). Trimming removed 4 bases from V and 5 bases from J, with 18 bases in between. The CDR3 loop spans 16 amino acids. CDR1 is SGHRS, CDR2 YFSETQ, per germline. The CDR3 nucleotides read TGCGCCAGCAGCCAAGAGGGGGTTATGGTTACCGGGGAGCTGTTTTTT. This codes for CASSQEGVMVTGELFF.

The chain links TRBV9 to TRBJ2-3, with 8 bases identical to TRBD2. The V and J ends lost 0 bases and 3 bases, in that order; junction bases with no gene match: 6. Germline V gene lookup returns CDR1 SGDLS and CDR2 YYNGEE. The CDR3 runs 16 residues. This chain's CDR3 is CASSVDGGRWTDTQYF. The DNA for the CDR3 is TGTGCCAGCAGCGTAGACGGCGGGAGGTGGACAGATACGCAGTATTTT.

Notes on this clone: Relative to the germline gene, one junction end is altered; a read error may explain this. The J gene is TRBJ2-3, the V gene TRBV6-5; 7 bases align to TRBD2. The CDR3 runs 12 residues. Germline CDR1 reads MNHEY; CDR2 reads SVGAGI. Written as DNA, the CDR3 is TGTGCCACCCGTAAGGGAGATACGCGGGAGAATTTT. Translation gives CATRKGDTRENF.

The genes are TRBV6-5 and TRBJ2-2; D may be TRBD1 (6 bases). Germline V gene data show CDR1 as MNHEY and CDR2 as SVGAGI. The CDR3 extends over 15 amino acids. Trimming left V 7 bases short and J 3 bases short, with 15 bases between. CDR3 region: CASTNRDKDTGELFF. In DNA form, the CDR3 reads TGTGCCAGCACCAACCGGGACAAAGACACCGGGGAGCTGTTTTTT.

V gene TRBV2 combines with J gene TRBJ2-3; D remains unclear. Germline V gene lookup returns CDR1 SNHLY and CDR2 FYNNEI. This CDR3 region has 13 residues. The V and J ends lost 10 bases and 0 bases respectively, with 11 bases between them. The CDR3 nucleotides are TGTGCCACCCTTCCACAGAGCACAGATACGCAGTATTTT. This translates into CATLPQSTDTQYF.

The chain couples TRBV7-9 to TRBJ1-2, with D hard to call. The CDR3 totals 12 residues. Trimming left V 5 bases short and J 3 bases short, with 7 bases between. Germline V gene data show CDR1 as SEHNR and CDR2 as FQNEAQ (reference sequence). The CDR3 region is CASSPGDYGYTF. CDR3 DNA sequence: TGTGCCAGCAGCCCGGGAGACTATGGCTACACCTTC. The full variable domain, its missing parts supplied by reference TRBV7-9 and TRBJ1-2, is DTGVSQNPRHKITKRGQNVTFRCDPISEHNRLYWYRQTLGQGPEFLTYFQNEAQLEKSRLLSDRFSAERPKGSFSTLEIQRTEQGDSAMYLCASSPGDYGYTFGSGTRLTVV.

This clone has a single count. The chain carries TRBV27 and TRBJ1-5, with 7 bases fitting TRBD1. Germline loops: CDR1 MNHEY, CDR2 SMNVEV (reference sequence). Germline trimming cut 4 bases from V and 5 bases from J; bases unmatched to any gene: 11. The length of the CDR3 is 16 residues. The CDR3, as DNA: TGTGCCAGCAGTTCGGGACAGAGGTCGCTGCATCAGCCCCAGCATTTT. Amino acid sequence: CASSSGQRSLHQPQHF.

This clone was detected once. The CDR3 sequence is CSSNGEFGTDTQYF. As DNA, the CDR3 is TGCAGCTCAAACGGGGAATTTGGCACAGATACGCAGTATTTT. The rearrangement uses TRBV29-1 and TRBJ2-3, with D maybe TRBD2 (5 bases). The CDR3 covers 14 residues. Germline assignment: CDR1 SQVTM and CDR2 ANQGSEA. V shed 8 bases and J shed 1 base, with 16 bases lying between them.

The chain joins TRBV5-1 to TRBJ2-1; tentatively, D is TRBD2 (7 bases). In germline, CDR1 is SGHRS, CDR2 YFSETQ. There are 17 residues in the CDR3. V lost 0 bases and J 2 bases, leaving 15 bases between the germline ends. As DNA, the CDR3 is TGCGCCAGCAGCTTGGTGGGCGGGGGCTCTGCCTACAATGAGCAGTTCTTC. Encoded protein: CASSLVGGGSAYNEQFF.

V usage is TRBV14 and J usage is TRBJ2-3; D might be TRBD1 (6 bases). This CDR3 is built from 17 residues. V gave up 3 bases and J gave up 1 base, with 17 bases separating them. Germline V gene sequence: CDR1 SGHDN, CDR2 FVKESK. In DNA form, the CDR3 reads TGTGCCAGCAGCCACAGGGGATCAGGGACCCGCACAGATACGCAGTATTTT. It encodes CASSHRGSGTRTDTQYF.

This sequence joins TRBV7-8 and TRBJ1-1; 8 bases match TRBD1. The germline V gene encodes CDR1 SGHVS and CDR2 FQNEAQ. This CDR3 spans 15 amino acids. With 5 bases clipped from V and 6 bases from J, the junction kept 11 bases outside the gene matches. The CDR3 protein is CASSQGQAGVAEAFF. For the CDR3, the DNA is TGTGCCAGCAGCCAGGGACAGGCGGGGGTGGCTGAAGCTTTCTTT.

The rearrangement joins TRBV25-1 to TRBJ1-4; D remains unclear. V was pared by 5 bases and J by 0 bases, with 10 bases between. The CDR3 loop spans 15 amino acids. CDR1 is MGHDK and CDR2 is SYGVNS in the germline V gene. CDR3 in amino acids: CASSPFTATNEKLFF. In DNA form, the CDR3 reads TGTGCCAGCAGTCCTTTCACTGCAACTAATGAAAAACTGTTTTTT.

The CDR3 sequence is CSVDSGFYGYTF. The CDR3 DNA follows: TGCAGCGTTGATTCAGGGTTCTATGGCTACACCTTC. The rearrangement uses TRBV29-1 and TRBJ1-2; perhaps TRBD1 as D (5 bases). The germline CDR1 and CDR2 sequences are SQVTM and ANQGSEA. With 3 bases removed from V and 4 bases from J, the gap between germline ends came to 9 bases. The CDR3 sequence is 12 residues long.

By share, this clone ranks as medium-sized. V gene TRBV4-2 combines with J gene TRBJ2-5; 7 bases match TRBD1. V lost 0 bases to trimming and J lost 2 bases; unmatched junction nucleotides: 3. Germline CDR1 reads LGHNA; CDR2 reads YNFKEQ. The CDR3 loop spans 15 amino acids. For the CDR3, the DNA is TGTGCCAGCAGCCAAGATCCAGGGGGACAAGAGACCCAGTACTTC. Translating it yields CASSQDPGGQETQYF.

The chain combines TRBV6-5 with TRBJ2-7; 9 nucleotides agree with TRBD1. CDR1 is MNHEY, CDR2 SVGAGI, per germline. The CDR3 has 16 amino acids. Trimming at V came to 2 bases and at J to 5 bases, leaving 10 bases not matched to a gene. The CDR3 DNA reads TGTGCCAGCAGTTACAGCCTCGGGACAGGGTGGCACGAGCAGTACTTC. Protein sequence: CASSYSLGTGWHEQYF.

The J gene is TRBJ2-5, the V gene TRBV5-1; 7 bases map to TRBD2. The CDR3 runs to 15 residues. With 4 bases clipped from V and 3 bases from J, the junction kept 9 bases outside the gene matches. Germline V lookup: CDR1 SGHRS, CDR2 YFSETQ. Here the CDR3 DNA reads TGCGCCAGCAGCGCAACCGGGACTACCAAAGAGACCCAGTACTTC. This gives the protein CASSATGTTKETQYF.

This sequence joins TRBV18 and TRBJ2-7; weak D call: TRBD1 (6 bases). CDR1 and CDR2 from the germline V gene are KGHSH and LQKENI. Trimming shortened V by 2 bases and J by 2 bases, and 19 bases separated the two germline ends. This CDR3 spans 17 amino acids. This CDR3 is CASSPSVSAGAPYEQYF. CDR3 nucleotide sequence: TGTGCCAGCTCACCATCGGTATCGGCAGGGGCTCCCTACGAGCAGTACTTC.

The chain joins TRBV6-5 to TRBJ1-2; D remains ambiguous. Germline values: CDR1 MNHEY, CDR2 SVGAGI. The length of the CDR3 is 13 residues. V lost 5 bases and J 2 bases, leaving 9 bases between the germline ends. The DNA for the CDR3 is TGTGCCAGCAGTGAACAGTGGAACTATGGCTACACCTTC. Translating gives CASSEQWNYGYTF.

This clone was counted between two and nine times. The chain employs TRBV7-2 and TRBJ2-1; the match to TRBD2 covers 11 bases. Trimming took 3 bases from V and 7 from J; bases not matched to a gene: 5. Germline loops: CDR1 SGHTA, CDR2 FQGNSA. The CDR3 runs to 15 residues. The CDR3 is CASSFGTSGKNEQFF. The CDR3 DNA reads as TGTGCCAGCAGCTTCGGGACTAGCGGAAAAAATGAGCAGTTCTTC.

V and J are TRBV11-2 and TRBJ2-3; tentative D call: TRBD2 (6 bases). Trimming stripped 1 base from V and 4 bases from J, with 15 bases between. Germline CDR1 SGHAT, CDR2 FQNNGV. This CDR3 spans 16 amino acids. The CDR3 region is CASSLVWGGVPDTQYF. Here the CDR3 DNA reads TGTGCCAGCAGCTTAGTATGGGGCGGGGTGCCAGATACGCAGTATTTT.

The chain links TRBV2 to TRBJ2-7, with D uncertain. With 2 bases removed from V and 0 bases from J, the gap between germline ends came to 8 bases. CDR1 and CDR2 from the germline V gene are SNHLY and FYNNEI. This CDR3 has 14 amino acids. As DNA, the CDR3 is TGTGCCAGCAGTGAAAGCCCGAGCTCCTACGAGCAGTACTTC. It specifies CASSESPSSYEQYF.